This entry lists 22 T cell receptor beta chains sequenced from one sample in a study of T cells after yellow fever vaccination (dated by TCRdb to the late 2010s). The library was generated by 5' RACE. The sequencer listed for this sample is Illumina NovaSeq 6000. TCRdb reprocessing: public reads trimmed at Q25 with fastp, clones called with MiXCR, in-frame beta chains kept. Rows are combined by CDR3 protein, so each entry shows the most common genes and DNA. This sample gives some 350,000 distinct CDR3 sequences in total; 3.5% to 4.5% of them show up just once. The ten most abundant clones make up roughly 26% of the sample. In light of the paper, this sample's treatment or condition label describes: live attenuated yellow fever vaccine strain. Sequenced here: PBMCs, sampled 5 days after the yellow fever booster vaccination. These receptors were taken from a man younger than 30 who received the YFV17D yellow fever vaccine.

This clonotype was picked up a small number of times. The J gene is TRBJ2-3, the V gene TRBV7-2; no definite D call. The CDR3 length is 16 residues. Germline V lookup: CDR1 SGHTA, CDR2 FQGNSA. V shed 1 base and J shed 0 bases, with 11 bases lying between them. The CDR3 region has the DNA TGTGCCAGCAGCTTAGAGGTGACAACAAGCACAGATACGCAGTATTTT. The encoded protein is CASSLEVTTSTDTQYF.

This clonotype has just a few counts. The rearrangement links TRBV20-1 to TRBJ1-5, with D uncertain. The V end lost 0 bases, the J end lost 1 base, and 10 bases lay between the germline ends. There are 15 residues in the CDR3. Germline V CDR1 and CDR2: DFQATT, SNEGSKA (reference sequence). CDR3 bases: TGCAGTGCTAGAGATTATGGTAGGAGCAATCAGCCCCAGCATTTT. Encoded protein: CSARDYGRSNQPQHF.

There are a few counts of this clonotype. The V and J genes are TRBV7-6 and TRBJ2-5; D might be TRBD2 (5 bases). Germline CDR1 SGHVS, CDR2 FNYEAQ. This CDR3 spans 13 amino acids. V was clipped by 5 bases and J by 4 bases, with 11 bases between them. CDR3 sequence: CASSEGNRETQYF. In DNA form, the CDR3 reads TGTGCCAGCAGCGAGGGAAACCGAGAGACCCAGTACTTC.

The gene calls are TRBV20-1 and TRBJ2-5; D is undetermined. This CDR3 contains 13 residues. The V end lost 5 bases, the J end lost 5 bases, and 15 bases lay between the germline ends. CDR1 and CDR2 from the germline V gene are DFQATT and SNEGSKA (reference sequence). CDR3 in amino acids: CSAGRNMDETQYF. For the CDR3, the DNA is TGCAGTGCTGGTCGTAACATGGATGAGACCCAGTACTTC.

The chain's CDR3 is CASSPSGGTSYEQYV. Here the CDR3 DNA reads TGTGCCAGCAGCCCTAGCGGGGGAACGTCCTACGAGCAGTACGTC. The chain is built from TRBV28 and TRBJ2-7; 10 bases are shared with TRBD2. V was pared by 6 bases and J by 1 base, with 6 bases of the junction left unmatched. The V gene's germline CDR1 is MDHEN and CDR2 SYDVKM. There are 15 residues in the CDR3.

This clonotype has only a few counts. V usage is TRBV12-3 or TRBV12-4 and J usage is TRBJ2-2; D possibly corresponds to TRBD1 (6 bases). V dropped 6 bases and J dropped 4 bases, with 21 bases sitting between them. This CDR3 region has 17 residues. The CDR3 loop is CASSFYTGRTGTGELFF. The CDR3 DNA reads TGTGCCAGCAGCTTCTACACAGGGCGTACGGGCACCGGGGAGCTGTTTTTT.

The rearrangement joins TRBV6-5 to TRBJ2-7, with 7 positions matching TRBD1. Germline V lookup: CDR1 MNHEY, CDR2 SVGAGI. The CDR3 extends over 14 amino acids. The V gene end was trimmed by 4 bases and the J gene end by 7 bases; junction bases not matched to a gene: 10. For the CDR3, the DNA is TGTGCCAGCAGTTCCGACAGGGCGAGGGTTGAGCAGTACTTC. Its translation is CASSSDRARVEQYF.

The rearrangement joins TRBV6-1 to TRBJ1-2; 8 bases are shared with TRBD1. CDR3 size: 15 residues. J gave up 2 bases and V 6 bases, and 8 bases lay outside the gene matches. Germline V gene sequence: CDR1 MNHNS, CDR2 SASEGT. This CDR3 is CASSRTGKINYGYTF. The CDR3 DNA reads TGTGCCAGCAGCAGGACAGGGAAGATAAACTATGGCTACACCTTC.

In its sample, this clonotype was seen many times. CDR3 nucleotides: TGTGCCAGCAGTTCCCGGGAGGCGGCGATGAAGACCCAGTACTTC. It specifies CASSSREAAMKTQYF. The chain recombines TRBV6-5 with TRBJ2-5; TRBD2 matches at 7 bases. V gave up 4 bases and J gave up 6 bases; unmatched junction bases: 11. The CDR3 is 15 amino acids. Germline assignment: CDR1 MNHEY and CDR2 SVGAGI.

The chain is built from TRBV20-1 and TRBJ2-3; the D gene is possibly TRBD1 (5 bases). The CDR3 runs to 13 residues. Trimming took off 6 bases at V and 7 bases at J, with 17 bases between the two ends. Germline assignment: CDR1 DFQATT and CDR2 SNEGSKA (reference sequence). The CDR3 reads CSARRTSWNTQYF. In DNA form, the CDR3 reads TGCAGTGCGCGTAGGACATCGTGGAATACGCAGTATTTT.

The rearrangement links TRBV7-2 to TRBJ1-2, with a weak D call TRBD1 (5 bases). V lost 5 bases and J 8 bases, leaving 21 bases between the germline ends. The CDR3 spans 15 residues. Germline values: CDR1 SGHTA, CDR2 FQGNSA. CDR3 protein: CASSLRDSFVSGYTF. CDR3 in DNA: TGTGCCAGCAGCCTCCGGGACTCCTTCGTGAGCGGCTACACCTTC.

The chain carries TRBV20-1 and TRBJ2-4; no clear D gene. Germline V gives CDR1 DFQATT, CDR2 SNEGSKA (reference sequence). The CDR3 runs 14 residues. CDR3 region: CSAHPPTNKNIQYF. The CDR3 DNA reads as TGCAGCGCACACCCGCCGACCAACAAAAACATTCAGTACTTC.

In its sample, this clonotype was seen a few times. The rearrangement uses TRBV7-9 and TRBJ2-2; 7 bases agree with TRBD1. V lost 5 bases, J lost 1 base, and 10 bases stayed unmatched. The CDR3 is 17 amino acids. Germline V gene sequence: CDR1 SEHNR, CDR2 FQNEAQ (reference sequence). CDR3 sequence reads: CASSPPPGTVNTGELFF. The DNA of the CDR3 is TGTGCCAGCAGCCCCCCCCCCGGGACAGTGAACACCGGGGAGCTGTTTTTT.

This chain joins TRBV6-2 or TRBV6-3 and TRBJ2-3; 9 bases map to TRBD1. The germline gives CDR1 MNHEY, CDR2 SVGEGT. With V trimmed by 5 bases and J by 3 bases, 3 bases remained unmatched. This CDR3 is built from 14 residues. CDR3 sequence reads: CASSGQGRTDTQYF. CDR3 nucleotide sequence: TGTGCCAGCAGTGGACAGGGGAGAACAGATACGCAGTATTTT.

This clonotype was detected only a few times. V gene TRBV7-9 combines with J gene TRBJ2-1, with TRBD1 matching over 7 bases. This CDR3 contains 16 residues. J lost 0 bases, V lost 9 bases, and 11 bases had no gene match. CDR1 SEHNR and CDR2 FQNEAQ come from the germline V gene (reference sequence). In DNA form, the CDR3 reads TGTGCCAGTTATAGTGTGACAGGGCGCTCCTACAATGAGCAGTTCTTC. Protein sequence: CASYSVTGRSYNEQFF.

This clonotype has at least ten counts. The V and J genes are TRBV28 and TRBJ2-4, with D perhaps TRBD2 (5 bases). The CDR3 extends over 18 amino acids. V was trimmed by 5 bases and J by 0 bases, leaving 20 bases between them. Per germline, CDR1 MDHEN and CDR2 SYDVKM. The CDR3 region is CASSPVAYPGIAKNIQYF. In DNA, the CDR3 is TGTGCCAGCAGTCCAGTAGCGTATCCGGGCATAGCCAAAAACATTCAGTACTTC.

This clonotype came up many times. This chain connects TRBV29-1 to TRBJ2-1; TRBD2 matches 10 bases. CDR1 SQVTM and CDR2 ANQGSEA come from the germline V gene. After removal of 4 bases from V and 7 bases from J, the junction contained 7 bases not matched to a gene. This CDR3 has 14 residues. CDR3 coding DNA: TGCAGCGTTGTTGTAGCGGGGGGTTTTAATGAGCAGTTCTTC. Its translation: CSVVVAGGFNEQFF.

This clonotype was seen more than once but under ten times. This chain connects TRBV27 to TRBJ1-3; D might be TRBD1 (5 bases). The V end was cut by 0 bases, the J end by 5 bases, with 11 bases between. From germline, CDR1 is MNHEY and CDR2 SMNVEV (reference sequence). The CDR3 totals 15 residues. CDR3 in DNA: TGTGCCAGCAGTTTATCTGCAGGGAACCGAAACACCATATATTTT. Translation gives CASSLSAGNRNTIYF.

There are many counts of this clonotype. J is TRBJ1-3 and V is TRBV5-4; maybe TRBD1 (6 bases). V dropped 4 bases and J dropped 4 bases, with 12 bases sitting between them. CDR3 length equals 14 residues. The germline V gene has CDR1 SGHNT and CDR2 YYREEE (reference sequence). CDR3 in DNA: TGTGCCAGCAGCCGCGGGACATTAGGAAACACCATATATTTT. Encoded protein: CASSRGTLGNTIYF.

This clonotype turned up a few times. The chain uses TRBV24-1 and TRBJ2-5; 11 bases are a match to TRBD2. Looked up from germline, CDR1 is KGHDR and CDR2 is SFDVKD. This CDR3 contains 17 residues. J was trimmed by 2 bases and V by 0 bases; bases with no gene match: 4. In DNA form, the CDR3 reads TGTGCCACCAGTGATTTGTCGGCTAGCGGGGGGCAAGAGACCCAGTACTTC. It specifies CATSDLSASGGQETQYF.

Only a few counts were recorded for this clonotype. The chain carries TRBV7-9 and TRBJ2-1; no clear D. Trimming stripped 3 bases from V and 4 bases from J, with 7 bases between. This CDR3 has 13 residues. Germline-derived CDR1 and CDR2 are SEHNR and FQNEAQ (reference sequence). The CDR3 nucleotides are TGTGCCAGCAGCTTCCTCGAATACAATGAGCAGTTCTTC. It specifies CASSFLEYNEQFF. The entire variable domain, with the rest obtained from reference TRBV7-9 and TRBJ2-1, is as follows: DTGVSQNPRHKITKRGQNVTFRCDPISEHNRLYWYRQTLGQGPEFLTYFQNEAQLEKSRLLSDRFSAERPKGSFSTLEIQRTEQGDSAMYLCASSFLEYNEQFFGPGTRLTVL.

This clonotype was recorded at least ten times. This chain uses TRBV20-1 with TRBJ1-5; D is undetermined. Germline V gives CDR1 DFQATT, CDR2 SNEGSKA (reference sequence). Trimming took 1 base from V and 1 from J, leaving 8 bases between them. CDR3 size: 14 residues. The CDR3 spells CSARGAGSNQPQHF. The CDR3 DNA is TGCAGTGCTAGAGGGGCGGGGAGCAATCAGCCCCAGCATTTT.